Below, 19 T cell receptor beta chains from the same sample are listed, as sequenced in a study of blood T cell repertoires in COVID-19. Assay: immunoSEQ multiplex PCR; the TCRdb copy retains only in-frame clones and omits some. Here the sample spans about 330,000 clones, around four fifths being singletons. Sequenced input: peripheral blood. The receptors were sampled from a woman in her fifties or sixties with acute or convalescent COVID-19.

The chain couples TRBV7-2 to TRBJ1-5; 9 bases line up with TRBD1. V shed 2 bases, J shed 5 bases, and the junction held 13 bases outside the gene matches. Germline assignment: CDR1 SGHTA and CDR2 FQGNSA. The CDR3 length is 18 residues. The CDR3 region is CASSLLGPGTGIYQPQHF. In DNA form, the CDR3 reads TGTGCCAGCAGCTTACTCGGTCCCGGGACAGGGATTTATCAGCCCCAGCATTTT.

The V call is TRBV29-1, the J call TRBJ1-1, with D tentatively TRBD1 (6 bases). Germline V gene lookup returns CDR1 SQVTM and CDR2 ANQGSEA. V was trimmed by 5 bases and J by 7 bases, leaving 14 bases between them. This CDR3 has 12 residues. The CDR3 DNA follows: TGCAGCGTTAGACAGGTCTTGGGTGAAGCTTTCTTT. This codes for CSVRQVLGEAFF.

The CDR3 loop reads CASSMGTGSGNTIYF. The CDR3 coding sequence is TGCGCCAGCAGTATGGGGACAGGGTCTGGAAACACCATATATTTT. The chain uses TRBV5-1 and TRBJ1-3; 9 positions match TRBD1. CDR1 is SGHRS and CDR2 is YFSETQ in the germline V gene. V was pared by 5 bases and J by 1 base, with 4 bases of the junction left unmatched. The CDR3 covers 15 residues.

In DNA form, the CDR3 reads TGTGCCAGTAGAGCCGGGGTCTCCTACGAGCAGTACGTC. As protein: CASRAGVSYEQYV. The chain couples TRBV12-3 or TRBV12-4 to TRBJ2-7; tentative D call: TRBD2 (5 bases). With 9 bases removed from V and 0 bases from J, the gap between germline ends came to 12 bases. The CDR3 has 13 residues.

The V call is TRBV9, the J call TRBJ1-1; D not resolved. This CDR3 comprises 14 residues. The V end lost 4 bases, the J end lost 2 bases, and 12 bases lay between the germline ends. Germline V gene sequence: CDR1 SGDLS, CDR2 YYNGEE. CDR3 sequence reads: CASSTTRHNTEAFF. In DNA, the CDR3 is TGTGCCAGCAGCACCACTCGACACAACACTGAAGCTTTCTTT.

The chain couples TRBV19 to TRBJ2-1; 8 bases are shared with TRBD2. Germline trimming cut 1 base from V and 9 bases from J; bases unmatched to any gene: 11. The CDR3 runs to 16 residues. Germline assignment: CDR1 LNHDA and CDR2 SQIVND (reference sequence). The CDR3 nucleotides are TGTGCCAGTAGTATAGCCTCCGCGGGAGGAGGGATTGAGCAGTTCTTC. Its protein is CASSIASAGGGIEQFF.

In its sample, this clone was seen once. The chain recombines TRBV29-1 with TRBJ1-2; 12 bases are shared with TRBD1. V shed 6 bases, J shed 4 bases, and the junction held 6 bases outside the gene matches. The CDR3 consists of 14 residues. CDR1 SQVTM and CDR2 ANQGSEA come from the germline V gene. The CDR3 coding sequence is TGCAGCGTAAGGGGGACAGGGGGCATCTATGGCTACACCTTC. It encodes CSVRGTGGIYGYTF. Based on the CDR3 plus reference TRBV29-1 and TRBJ1-2, the full variable domain is SAVISQKPSRDICQRGTSLTIQCQVDSQVTMMFWYRQQPGQSLTLIATANQGSEATYESGFVIDKFPISRPNLTFSTLTVSNMSPEDSSIYLCSVRGTGGIYGYTFGSGTRLTVV.

This clone was recorded a few times. V usage is TRBV4-1 and J usage is TRBJ1-3; 7 bases are a match to TRBD1. J was trimmed by 4 bases and V by 0 bases; bases with no gene match: 3. The CDR3 extends over 15 amino acids. Germline V gene data show CDR1 as MGHRA and CDR2 as YSYEKL. CDR3: CASSQEDREGNTIYF. Here the CDR3 DNA reads TGCGCCAGCAGCCAAGAAGACAGGGAAGGAAACACCATATATTTT.

The chain carries TRBV14 and TRBJ2-3, with D possibly matching TRBD2 (5 bases). Germline loops: CDR1 SGHDN, CDR2 FVKESK. The V and J ends lost 3 bases and 9 bases respectively, with 10 bases between them. The CDR3 covers 12 residues. CDR3 region: CASSHHRGTQYF. CDR3 coding DNA: TGTGCCAGCAGCCATCATAGAGGGACGCAGTATTTT.

V and J are TRBV27 and TRBJ1-5, with 7 positions matching TRBD1. CDR1 is MNHEY, CDR2 SMNVEV, per germline (reference sequence). J gave up 13 bases and V 4 bases, and 10 bases lay outside the gene matches. CDR3 length: 13 amino acids. The CDR3 sequence: CASSSQGVDLQHF. As DNA, the CDR3 is TGTGCCAGCAGTTCGCAGGGGGTGGATCTTCAGCATTTT.

This chain connects TRBV19 to TRBJ1-1; D perhaps matches TRBD1 (6 bases). Between the trimmed V and J ends, which lost 1 base and 0 bases, there was a span of 15 bases. This CDR3 has 17 amino acids. Germline assignment: CDR1 LNHDA and CDR2 SQIVND (reference sequence). The CDR3 coding sequence is TGTGCCAGTAGTATAGTTCCCCCCGGACAGCTGAACACTGAAGCTTTCTTT. Residues: CASSIVPPGQLNTEAFF.

CDR3 in amino acids: CASSEDRDRGVSQHF. CDR3 nucleotide sequence: TGTGCCAGCAGTGAAGATAGGGACAGGGGTGTTTCCCAGCATTTT. This chain connects TRBV2 to TRBJ1-5; TRBD1 matches 10 bases. The ends lost 1 base at V and 11 bases at J; junction bases unmatched: 8. The CDR3 has 15 amino acids. Germline-derived CDR1 and CDR2 are SNHLY and FYNNEI.

This clone came up a few times. The DNA of the CDR3 is TGTGCCAGCAGCTCGGGGGTTTTTGGGAGTTCCCCCGGGGAGCTGTTTTTT. This codes for CASSSGVFGSSPGELFF. The chain carries TRBV5-4 and TRBJ2-2; tentative D call: TRBD2 (6 bases). CDR3 length equals 17 residues. The ends were cut back, 3 bases at V and 6 bases at J, with 21 bases in the middle. Looked up from germline, CDR1 is SGHNT and CDR2 is YYREEE (reference sequence).

The CDR3 protein is CASSHGGGFETQYF. CDR3 in DNA: TGTGCCAGCAGCCACGGGGGAGGGTTTGAGACCCAGTACTTC. V gene TRBV3-1 (or the pseudogene TRBV3-2) combines with J gene TRBJ2-5, with 7 bases identical to TRBD2. This CDR3 spans 14 amino acids. CDR1 and CDR2 from the germline V gene are LGHDT and YNNKEL (reference sequence). The J segment lost 5 bases and the V segment lost 3 bases, leaving 6 bases of the junction unmatched.

J is TRBJ1-4 and V is TRBV18; D is ambiguous. The CDR3 spans 17 residues. The V end was cut by 4 bases, the J end by 0 bases, with 15 bases between. Germline V gene data show CDR1 as KGHSH and CDR2 as LQKENI. CDR3 sequence reads: CASSLLLRPATNEKLFF. The CDR3 coding sequence is TGTGCCAGCTCACTACTACTGAGGCCTGCAACTAATGAAAAACTGTTTTTT.

The chain recombines TRBV10-3 with TRBJ2-5; D might be TRBD1 (5 bases). Germline CDR1 and CDR2: ENHRY and SYGVKD. Trimming pared 3 bases from V and 3 bases from J, leaving 8 bases between. There are 13 residues in the CDR3. In DNA form, the CDR3 reads TGTGCCATCAGTGAAGCCAGGGAAGAGACCCAGTACTTC. It yields the protein CAISEAREETQYF.

The rearrangement links TRBV30 to TRBJ1-2; TRBD1 matches 7 bases. There are 12 residues in the CDR3. The V gene end was trimmed by 6 bases and the J gene end by 8 bases; junction bases not matched to a gene: 9. Germline CDR1 is GTSNPN and CDR2 is SVGIG (reference sequence). Written as DNA, the CDR3 is TGTGCCTGTCCAGGGGGGTCTAGCGGCTACACCTTC. Amino acid sequence: CACPGGSSGYTF.

This clone was seen a few times. The gene calls are TRBV29-1 and TRBJ1-2; D is unclear. The CDR3 is made up of 13 amino acids. With 7 bases removed from V and 1 base from J, the gap between germline ends came to 13 bases. Germline V gene sequence: CDR1 SQVTM, CDR2 ANQGSEA. In DNA, the CDR3 is TGCAGCGCCGCCCCCTACGATAACTATGGCTACACCTTC. Amino acids: CSAAPYDNYGYTF. The full variable domain, its missing parts supplied by reference TRBV29-1 and TRBJ1-2, is SAVISQKPSRDICQRGTSLTIQCQVDSQVTMMFWYRQQPGQSLTLIATANQGSEATYESGFVIDKFPISRPNLTFSTLTVSNMSPEDSSIYLCSAAPYDNYGYTFGSGTRLTVV.

The chain couples TRBV5-5 to TRBJ2-1; 8 bases match TRBD2. The CDR3 has 15 residues. Germline V gives CDR1 SGHKS, CDR2 YYEKEE (reference sequence). V lost 4 bases, J lost 0 bases, and 3 bases stayed unmatched. This CDR3 is CASSGSGASYNEQFF. CDR3 nucleotide sequence: TGTGCCAGCAGCGGTAGCGGGGCCTCCTACAATGAGCAGTTCTTC.